The T cell receptor (beta chain) under discussion was sequenced for a study of blood T cell repertoires in COVID-19. Looking at the study overall: In each case, the material was cDNA or gDNA derived from T cells, B-cell-depleted T cells, or PBMCs.

As processed by the authors: Nucleated cell number was recorded as an estimate derived from reference gene primer amplification. Here immunoSEQ multiplex PCR was the method, and the copy in TCRdb shows in-frame clones only, minus some. The V and J calls and the clone size are those of that table, but D and trimming were determined from the DNA. The sample includes about 190,000 clones, about 88% of them seen just once. Only a few counts were recorded for this clone. V lost 5 bases to trimming and J lost 2 bases; unmatched junction nucleotides: 8. Looked up from germline, CDR1 is SGHNT and CDR2 is YENEEA. The CDR3 runs to 16 residues.

Sequencing input: peripheral blood. This chain links TRBV11-3 with TRBJ1-5; TRBD1 aligns across 8 bases. The source is a woman in her forties who had recovered from COVID-19. In DNA form, the CDR3 reads TGTGCCAGCAGCCAAAGACAGGGGCTGTGCAATCAGCCCCAGCATTTT. It codes for CASSQRQGLCNQPQHF.